This T cell receptor beta chain comes out of a study of T-cell memory formation after mild COVID-19. From the 5' RACE reads, TCRdb called clonotypes with MiXCR, one entry per CDR3 protein. The sample holds under 110,000 distinct CDR3 sequences; around 12% are singletons and the top ten take around 25%. The CDR3 is 12 residues long. The sequence came from an adult woman who had mild COVID-19 (a few samples of this study predate the infection). Cell type and time point are not known. Specimen: PBMCs or a T cell subset sorted from them (not recorded which). This chain links TRBV21-1 with TRBJ2-7; TRBD1 is taken as the D call from the table, unchecked against the DNA. TRBV21-1 counts as a pseudogene. The CDR3: CATPGTEYEQYF. CDR3 coding DNA: TGTGCCACCCCCGGGACAGAATACGAGCAGTACTTC.